Below are 23 T cell receptor beta chains sequenced from a single sample in a study of T cells in Graves' hyperthyroidism and ophthalmopathy. Regions amplified from RNA transcripts were the TCR beta CDR3 regions. Primed by the HTBI set, a first-round RT-PCR was run on the TCR CDR3. TCRdb used MiXCR to reprocess the multiplex PCR reads, holding one entry per CDR3 protein. Found here are 360,000 or so distinct CDR3 sequences, about a sixth of them singletons; the top ten hold 15% to 17%. Sequenced input: blood. The source of these receptors is a woman aged 40 to 50 with Graves' ophthalmopathy.

This clonotype has a count of ten or more. The J gene is TRBJ1-5, the V gene TRBV7-6; 8 positions agree with TRBD1. Germline V gives CDR1 SGHVS, CDR2 FNYEAQ. This CDR3 has 17 residues. V shed 5 bases, J shed 2 bases, and the junction held 11 bases outside the gene matches. CDR3: CASSPNQGQVGNQPQHF. The CDR3 region has the DNA TGTGCCAGCAGCCCTAATCAGGGACAGGTGGGCAATCAGCCCCAGCATTTT.

The sample holds many counts of this clonotype. This chain connects TRBV24-1 to TRBJ2-7; D is perhaps TRBD1 or TRBD2 (5 bases each). The CDR3 length is 15 residues. Trimming left V 3 bases short and J 5 bases short, with 16 bases between. CDR1 and CDR2 (germline): KGHDR, SFDVKD. CDR3: CATSDHSGQGHEQYF. In DNA, the CDR3 is TGTGCCACCAGTGATCACTCGGGGCAGGGCCACGAGCAGTACTTC.

The chain links TRBV12-3 or TRBV12-4 to TRBJ2-2, with 13 nucleotides matching TRBD2. The CDR3 spans 17 residues. V was pared by 6 bases and J by 9 bases, with 13 bases of the junction left unmatched. CDR3 nucleotides: TGTGCCAGCAGGCGACGGGGACTAGCGGGATTCCCCAGGGAGCTGTTTTTT. This encodes CASRRRGLAGFPRELFF.

Ten or more counts support this clonotype. CDR3 in DNA: TGTGCCACCAGCAGAGTTCAGACTAGCGGCTACAATGAGCAGTTCTTC. This sequence encodes CATSRVQTSGYNEQFF. The chain combines TRBV15 with TRBJ2-1; TRBD2 matches at 9 bases. This CDR3 has 16 amino acids. V trimming: 1 base; J trimming: 3 bases; junction bases outside the gene matches: 4. From germline, CDR1 is LNHNV and CDR2 YYDKDF (reference sequence). The full variable domain, with the rest looked up from reference TRBV15 and TRBJ2-1, is DAMVIQNPRYQVTQFGKPVTLSCSQTLNHNVMYWYQQKSSQAPKLLFHYYDKDFNNEADTPDNFQSRRPNTSFCFLDIRSPGLGDTAMYLCATSRVQTSGYNEQFFGPGTRLTVL.

This clonotype was found many times. V usage is TRBV11-2 and J usage is TRBJ2-5, with D uncertain. Deletions cut 10 bases from V and 2 bases from J, with 17 bases between. Germline loops: CDR1 SGHAT, CDR2 FQNNGV. This CDR3 is 14 amino acids long. This CDR3 reads CATAPELTQETQYF. CDR3 bases: TGTGCCACAGCGCCGGAACTCACACAAGAGACCCAGTACTTC.

The chain employs TRBV12-3 or TRBV12-4 and TRBJ2-7; TRBD1 or TRBD2 may be the D gene (6 bases each). There are 12 residues in the CDR3. V gave up 6 bases and J gave up 7 bases, with 13 bases separating them. CDR3 sequence: CASSPRGREQYF. The CDR3, as DNA: TGTGCCAGCAGCCCGAGGGGGAGGGAGCAGTACTTC.

This clonotype came up many times. The rearrangement joins TRBV7-6 to TRBJ1-2, with a possible D match to TRBD1 (6 bases). The V and J ends lost 6 bases and 7 bases respectively, with 15 bases between them. Germline-derived CDR1 and CDR2 are SGHVS and FNYEAQ. CDR3 length equals 13 residues. CDR3 nucleotides: TGTGCCAGCAGTCAAACAGGGTCTAGTGGCTACACCTTC. Translated: CASSQTGSSGYTF.

This clonotype was recorded many times. This chain links TRBV4-3 with TRBJ2-7; TRBD2 matches 10 bases. After removal of 2 bases from V and 4 bases from J, the junction contained 5 bases not matched to a gene. The CDR3 sequence is 15 residues long. From germline, CDR1 is LGHNA and CDR2 YSLEER. For the CDR3, the DNA is TGCGCCAGCAGCCAAACCGGGACTAGCGCTTACGAGCAGTACTTC. Translated, it gives CASSQTGTSAYEQYF.

In its sample, this clonotype was seen many times. The J gene is TRBJ2-7, the V gene TRBV7-2, with D maybe TRBD2 (6 bases). Trimming cost V 0 bases and J 5 bases, with 14 bases left between them. The germline gives CDR1 SGHTA, CDR2 FQGNSA. The CDR3 length is 15 residues. The CDR3, as DNA: TGTGCCAGCAGCTTAGCGTCGGCGGGGTCCCACGAGCAGTACTTC. Its translation: CASSLASAGSHEQYF.

This clonotype was seen more than once but under ten times. The chain links TRBV6-2 or TRBV6-3 to TRBJ1-5; 7 bases agree with TRBD1. This CDR3 spans 17 amino acids. Looked up from germline, CDR1 is MNHEY and CDR2 is SVGEGT. J was trimmed by 0 bases and V by 5 bases; bases with no gene match: 10. The CDR3 is CASSPRDRKNSNQPQHF. CDR3 bases: TGTGCCAGCAGTCCACGGGACAGAAAAAATAGCAATCAGCCCCAGCATTTT.

This sequence joins TRBV5-1 and TRBJ2-7, with D perhaps matching TRBD1 or TRBD2 (5 bases each). The CDR3 loop spans 13 amino acids. Germline CDR1 and CDR2: SGHRS and YFSETQ. V lost 5 bases to trimming and J lost 2 bases, with 11 bases between them. The CDR3 DNA sequence: TGCGCCAGCAGAGGGGACGGAGCCTACGAGCAGTACTTC. Translation gives CASRGDGAYEQYF.

This chain connects TRBV28 to TRBJ2-2; TRBD2 matches 8 bases. CDR3 length: 16 residues. J gave up 8 bases and V 6 bases, and 14 bases lay outside the gene matches. Germline values: CDR1 MDHEN, CDR2 SYDVKM. Written as DNA, the CDR3 is TGTGCCAGCAGGCCGACTATCGGGGGGGCCTTTGGGGAGCTGTTTTTT. Its protein product is CASRPTIGGAFGELFF.

Many counts were recorded for this clonotype. V usage is TRBV6-5 and J usage is TRBJ1-1; D is unresolved. The CDR3 extends over 16 amino acids. V lost 2 bases, J lost 1 base, and 14 bases lay in between. Germline CDR1 and CDR2: MNHEY and SVGAGI. CDR3 amino acids: CASSYLVVEGNTEAFF. In DNA form, the CDR3 reads TGTGCCAGCAGTTACCTCGTCGTGGAGGGGAACACTGAAGCTTTCTTT.

The table lists this clonotype with many counts. The chain combines TRBV5-4 with TRBJ1-4; 7 bases map to TRBD1. Unmatched junction bases numbered 2, after V lost 0 bases and J lost 3 bases. The length of the CDR3 is 15 residues. Germline values: CDR1 SGHNT, CDR2 YYREEE (reference sequence). The CDR3 is CASSLAGTANEKLFF. The DNA for the CDR3 is TGTGCCAGCAGCTTGGCCGGGACAGCTAATGAAAAACTGTTTTTT.

CDR3 bases: TGTGCCAGCACCGTTTTTGAGAATTCACCCCTCCACTTT. The encoded protein is CASTVFENSPLHF. This chain links TRBV12-3 or TRBV12-4 with TRBJ1-6; the D is unclear. This CDR3 is built from 13 residues. V gave up 7 bases and J gave up 7 bases, with 11 bases separating them.

This clonotype was found a few times. The V call is TRBV30, the J call TRBJ2-5; TRBD1 might be the D (6 bases). Trimming left V 2 bases short and J 6 bases short, with 19 bases between. CDR1 GTSNPN and CDR2 SVGIG come from the germline V gene (reference sequence). This CDR3 region has 15 residues. The CDR3 here is CAWSSPGDKGKTQYF. The CDR3 bases are TGTGCCTGGAGTTCTCCCGGGGACAAGGGGAAGACCCAGTACTTC.

This clonotype was counted at least ten times. The V call is TRBV7-2, the J call TRBJ1-1; D remains ambiguous. The CDR3 runs to 14 residues. The V gene lost 1 base and the J gene lost 6 bases, with 12 bases spanning the gap. CDR1 is SGHTA, CDR2 FQGNSA, per germline. The CDR3 is CASSLEVQAPEAFF. The CDR3 nucleotides read TGTGCCAGCAGCTTAGAGGTGCAGGCGCCTGAAGCTTTCTTT.

This clonotype was seen many times. This chain joins TRBV4-2 and TRBJ2-7, with TRBD2 matching over 7 bases. Trimming took 6 bases from V and 3 from J; bases not matched to a gene: 5. This CDR3 contains 13 residues. CDR1 LGHNA and CDR2 YNFKEQ come from the germline V gene. Written as DNA, the CDR3 is TGTGCCAGCAGTCGGGGGGAAAACTACGAGCAGTACTTC. Amino acids: CASSRGENYEQYF.

The V call is TRBV12-3 or TRBV12-4, the J call TRBJ2-5; D is uncertain. V lost 6 bases to trimming and J lost 5 bases, with 7 bases between them. The CDR3 totals 11 residues. CDR3 protein: CASRPLETQYF. The CDR3 nucleotides read TGTGCCAGCAGACCATTGGAGACCCAGTACTTC.

This clonotype was detected many times. The DNA for the CDR3 is TGTGCCAGCAGTCTTAGCGGGGAGTCCTACGAGCAGTACTTC. This gives the protein CASSLSGESYEQYF. The chain uses TRBV12-3 or TRBV12-4 and TRBJ2-7, with 8 nucleotides matching TRBD2. The CDR3 sequence is 14 residues long. Losses at the gene ends were 5 bases for V and 1 base for J; bases not matched to a gene: 4.

At least ten counts were recorded for this clonotype. V and J are TRBV12-3 or TRBV12-4 and TRBJ1-2, with unresolved D. The CDR3 is 15 residues long. V lost 1 base and J 3 bases, leaving 12 bases between the germline ends. This chain's CDR3 is CASSLVEGGYYGYTF. CDR3 coding DNA: TGTGCCAGCAGTTTAGTGGAAGGCGGATACTATGGCTACACCTTC.

This clonotype was seen ten or more times. This chain connects TRBV19 to TRBJ1-1, with unresolved D. Trimming removed 1 base from V and 0 bases from J, with 6 bases in between. The CDR3 sequence is 14 residues long. Germline CDR1 LNHDA, CDR2 SQIVND (reference sequence). CDR3 amino acids: CASSIGGLNTEAFF. The CDR3 DNA follows: TGTGCCAGTAGTATAGGCGGACTGAACACTGAAGCTTTCTTT.

On this clonotype itself: A read error may be the cause here, since a much bigger clone is one base away. The chain has TRBV6-2 or TRBV6-3 and TRBJ2-2; 13 nucleotides line up with TRBD2. V gave up 2 bases and J gave up 4 bases; unmatched junction bases: 13. Germline V lookup: CDR1 MNHEY, CDR2 SVGEGT. The CDR3 length is 20 residues. CDR3 DNA: TGTGCCAGCAGTTACACGACTAGCGGGAGGCAGAGGGGCACCACCGGGGAGCTGTTTTTT. It yields the protein CASSYTTSGRQRGTTGELFF.